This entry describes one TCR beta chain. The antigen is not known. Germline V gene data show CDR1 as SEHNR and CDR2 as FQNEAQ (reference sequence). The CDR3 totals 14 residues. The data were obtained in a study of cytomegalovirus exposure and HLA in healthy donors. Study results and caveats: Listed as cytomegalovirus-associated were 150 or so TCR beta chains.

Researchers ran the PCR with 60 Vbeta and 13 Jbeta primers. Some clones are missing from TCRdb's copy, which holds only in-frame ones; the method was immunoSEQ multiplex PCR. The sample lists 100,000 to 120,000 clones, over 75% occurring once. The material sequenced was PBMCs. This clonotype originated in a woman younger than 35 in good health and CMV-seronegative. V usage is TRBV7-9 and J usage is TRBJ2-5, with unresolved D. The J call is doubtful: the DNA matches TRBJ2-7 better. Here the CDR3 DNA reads TGTGCCAGCAGCCTTAGCCCAAAGAGCTACGAGCAGTACTTC. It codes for CASSLSPKSYEQYF.